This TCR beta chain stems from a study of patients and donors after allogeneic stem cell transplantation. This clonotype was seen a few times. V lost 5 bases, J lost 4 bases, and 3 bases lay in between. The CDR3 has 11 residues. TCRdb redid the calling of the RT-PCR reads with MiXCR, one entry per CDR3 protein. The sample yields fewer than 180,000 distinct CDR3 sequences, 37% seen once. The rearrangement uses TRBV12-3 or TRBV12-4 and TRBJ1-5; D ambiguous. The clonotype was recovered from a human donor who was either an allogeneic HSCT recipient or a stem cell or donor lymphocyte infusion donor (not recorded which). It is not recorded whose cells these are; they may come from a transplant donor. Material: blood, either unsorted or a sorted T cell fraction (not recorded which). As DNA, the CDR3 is TGTGCCAGCAGTATTAATCAGCCCCAGCATTTT. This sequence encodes CASSINQPQHF.